This TCR beta chain appears in the sequencing data of a study of spatial heterogeneity in lung cancer. TCRdb passed the 5' RACE reads through MiXCR, listing each CDR3 protein once. The table lists 15,000 to 20,000 distinct CDR3 sequences, around 6.9% of them singletons. This clonotype was detected only a few times. Its antigen is unknown. Sample time point: sample taken at primary tumor resection. Samples were obtained from some 72 donors, all untreated early-stage non-small cell lung cancer patients. This CDR3 is built from 13 residues. Germline V gene data show CDR1 as SQVTM and CDR2 as ANQGSEA. V dropped 6 bases and J dropped 9; count of bases not matched to a gene: 5. General study points: Counts that tracked tumor mutation counts were those of expanded intratumoral alpha and beta TCRs.

This sequence joins TRBV29-1 and TRBJ2-2; 12 nucleotides match TRBD1. Sequenced material: lung tumor tissue, taken at surgery. This clonotype was obtained from a male donor with early-stage non-small cell lung cancer. The CDR3 region is CSVGTGGLRELFF. CDR3 bases: TGCAGCGTGGGGACAGGGGGCCTCCGGGAGCTGTTTTTT.